This entry lists 26 T cell receptor beta chains sequenced from one sample in a study of blood T cell repertoires in COVID-19. Here immunoSEQ multiplex PCR was the method, and the copy in TCRdb shows in-frame clones only, minus some. This sample has roughly 22,000 clones, with about 91% found just once. The sequenced sample consisted of peripheral blood. These receptors all stem from a man between 65 and 80 years old with active COVID-19.

CDR3 region: CASSLRVAGGPGSYNEQFF. The CDR3 DNA follows: TGTGCCAGCAGCCTCAGGGTAGCGGGGGGGCCTGGCTCCTACAATGAGCAGTTCTTC. V usage is TRBV7-8 and J usage is TRBJ2-1; TRBD2 matches 11 bases. The J segment lost 0 bases and the V segment lost 5 bases, leaving 12 bases of the junction unmatched. CDR3 length: 19 residues. Looked up from germline, CDR1 is SGHVS and CDR2 is FQNEAQ.

This rearrangement joins TRBV29-1 to TRBJ2-3; 7 positions match TRBD2. The CDR3 sequence is 13 residues long. CDR1 is SQVTM and CDR2 is ANQGSEA in the germline V gene. After removal of 4 bases from V and 5 bases from J, the junction contained 6 bases not matched to a gene. CDR3 sequence (DNA): TGCAGCGTTGTGGGCGGGAGAGGAGATACGCAGTATTTT. Residues: CSVVGGRGDTQYF.

The chain has TRBV12-3 or TRBV12-4 and TRBJ2-7, with D perhaps matching TRBD1 (6 bases). Trimming took off 8 bases at V and 5 bases at J, with 10 bases between the two ends. The CDR3 totals 11 residues. DNA of the CDR3: TGTGCCAGCTCAGGGGTCAACGAGCAGTACTTC. Its protein product is CASSGVNEQYF.

This clone was seen once. The chain joins TRBV4-3 to TRBJ2-1; 8 nucleotides align to TRBD1. The CDR3 consists of 13 residues. Germline CDR1 is LGHNA and CDR2 is YSLEER. The J segment lost 6 bases and the V segment lost 5 bases, leaving 3 bases of the junction unmatched. The CDR3 here is CASSTDRGNEQFF. Written as DNA, the CDR3 is TGCGCCAGCAGCACTGACAGGGGCAATGAGCAGTTCTTC.

The chain carries TRBV15 and TRBJ2-7, with 11 bases identical to TRBD2. The CDR3 loop spans 17 amino acids. V shed 5 bases, J shed 4 bases, and the junction held 13 bases outside the gene matches. The germline V gene encodes CDR1 LNHNV and CDR2 YYDKDF (reference sequence). The DNA for the CDR3 is TGTGCCACCAGCGGAGCCTTAAGACTAGCGGGGTTGTACGAGCAGTACTTC. It codes for CATSGALRLAGLYEQYF.

The chain is built from TRBV7-8 and TRBJ2-3; TRBD2 aligns across 9 bases. CDR3 size: 16 residues. The J segment lost 6 bases and the V segment lost 3 bases, leaving 10 bases of the junction unmatched. CDR1 is SGHVS and CDR2 is FQNEAQ in the germline V gene. CDR3 in amino acids: CASSLGGGVLGDTQYF. The CDR3 DNA follows: TGTGCCAGCAGCTTGGGCGGGGGGGTCCTTGGGGATACGCAGTATTTT.

The CDR3 sequence is CASRLGGLAGLTDTQYF. The DNA for the CDR3 is TGTGCCAGCAGGCTAGGGGGACTAGCGGGGCTCACAGATACGCAGTATTTT. J is TRBJ2-3 and V is TRBV28, with 13 bases lining up with TRBD2. The germline V gene encodes CDR1 MDHEN and CDR2 SYDVKM. V gave up 6 bases and J gave up 2 bases; unmatched junction bases: 8. The CDR3 spans 17 residues.

CDR3 nucleotides: TGCAGTGCTAGTGGCGGGGTAGAGACCCAGTACTTC. Translating it yields CSASGGVETQYF. The gene calls are TRBV20-1 and TRBJ2-5; tentative D call: TRBD2 (6 bases). There are 12 residues in the CDR3. The germline gives CDR1 DFQATT, CDR2 SNEGSKA (reference sequence). V gave up 3 bases and J gave up 4 bases, with 9 bases separating them.

This chain joins TRBV18 and TRBJ2-3, with D maybe TRBD1 (6 bases). Trimming shortened V by 6 bases and J by 1 base, and 11 bases separated the two germline ends. Germline lookup yields CDR1 KGHSH and CDR2 LQKENI. The CDR3 extends over 14 amino acids. CDR3 residues: CASSVSGGTDTQYF. The CDR3 nucleotides are TGTGCCAGCTCGGTGTCAGGGGGCACAGATACGCAGTATTTT.

V gene TRBV28 combines with J gene TRBJ1-1; D perhaps matches TRBD1 (5 bases). Germline CDR1 MDHEN, CDR2 SYDVKM. This CDR3 comprises 14 residues. V was shortened by 8 bases and J by 3 bases, with 16 bases between the two germline ends. CDR3 in DNA: TGTGCCAGCCCAAGGAGGGCGGGGGACACTGAAGCTTTCTTT. It specifies CASPRRAGDTEAFF.

The chain has TRBV10-2 and TRBJ2-2; TRBD2 agrees at 9 bases. Looked up from germline, CDR1 is WSHSY and CDR2 is SAAADI. The CDR3 sequence is 15 residues long. V shed 6 bases, J shed 4 bases, and the junction held 6 bases outside the gene matches. The CDR3 here is CASRTAGGGTGELFF. The DNA of the CDR3 is TGCGCCAGCAGGACAGCGGGAGGAGGCACCGGGGAGCTGTTTTTT.

This chain links TRBV14 with TRBJ2-6; D not resolved. V gave up 6 bases and J gave up 3 bases, with 6 bases separating them. CDR3 length: 13 residues. CDR1 is SGHDN, CDR2 FVKESK, per germline. The CDR3 loop reads CASRKHGANVLTF. Here the CDR3 DNA reads TGTGCCAGCAGGAAACATGGGGCCAACGTCCTGACTTTC.

V gene TRBV9 combines with J gene TRBJ2-5; 11 nucleotides agree with TRBD2. V dropped 4 bases and J dropped 4; count of bases not matched to a gene: 3. This CDR3 is 14 amino acids long. Germline V gene lookup returns CDR1 SGDLS and CDR2 YYNGEE. The chain's CDR3 is CASSISGGGETQYF. The CDR3 DNA follows: TGTGCCAGCAGCATTAGCGGGGGGGGAGAGACCCAGTACTTC.

This rearrangement joins TRBV18 to TRBJ2-7, with D possibly being TRBD1 (6 bases). Germline loops: CDR1 KGHSH, CDR2 LQKENI. V shed 4 bases and J shed 1 base, with 8 bases lying between them. This CDR3 has 13 amino acids. Here the CDR3 reads CASSRQDSYEQYF. In DNA, the CDR3 is TGTGCCAGCTCACGACAGGATTCCTACGAGCAGTACTTC.

The rearrangement links TRBV7-3 to TRBJ1-1; weak D call: TRBD1 (5 bases). V was clipped by 1 base and J by 3 bases, with 9 bases between them. CDR1 and CDR2 from the germline V gene are SGHTA and FQGTGA. The CDR3 consists of 14 residues. The CDR3 reads CASSLKGGDTEAFF. CDR3 DNA: TGTGCCAGCAGCTTAAAGGGAGGGGACACTGAAGCTTTCTTT.

V usage is TRBV11-3 and J usage is TRBJ2-1, with 11 bases aligning to TRBD1. Trimming removed 1 base from V and 8 bases from J; junction bases left unmatched: 7. Germline CDR1 reads SGHNT; CDR2 reads YENEEA. The CDR3 loop spans 16 amino acids. This CDR3 reads CASSLGGTGGGDEQFF. CDR3 bases: TGTGCCAGCAGCTTAGGTGGGACAGGGGGTGGAGATGAGCAGTTCTTC.

The chain combines TRBV18 with TRBJ1-1; D uncertain. This CDR3 has 13 residues. V lost 3 bases, J lost 0 bases, and 5 bases lay in between. Germline-derived CDR1 and CDR2 are KGHSH and LQKENI. CDR3 DNA sequence: TGTGCCAGCTCACCCTCCCTGAACACTGAAGCTTTCTTT. Amino acid sequence: CASSPSLNTEAFF. Full variable domain (rest looked up from reference TRBV18 and TRBJ1-1): NAGVMQNPRHLVRRRGQEARLRCSPMKGHSHVYWYRQLPEEGLKFMVYLQKENIIDESGMPKERFSAEFPKEGPSILRIQQVVRGDSAAYFCASSPSLNTEAFFGQGTRLTVV.

V is TRBV30 and J is TRBJ2-7, with D possibly being TRBD1 (5 bases). The germline V gene has CDR1 GTSNPN and CDR2 SVGIG (reference sequence). V dropped 2 bases and J dropped 1 base, with 12 bases sitting between them. The CDR3 loop spans 14 amino acids. The CDR3 is CAWSKQVVSYEQYF. The CDR3, as DNA: TGTGCCTGGAGTAAACAGGTAGTATCCTACGAGCAGTACTTC.

The rearrangement links TRBV29-1 to TRBJ2-3; 9 bases fit TRBD1. This CDR3 is built from 15 residues. V dropped 1 base and J dropped 4; count of bases not matched to a gene: 6. Germline-derived CDR1 and CDR2 are SQVTM and ANQGSEA. The CDR3 DNA reads TGCAGCGTTGAAGTAGGGGGACAGGGATCAGATACGCAGTATTTT. Its translation is CSVEVGGQGSDTQYF.

V gene TRBV7-2 combines with J gene TRBJ1-6; D remains ambiguous. Germline CDR1 and CDR2: SGHTA and FQGNSA. This CDR3 has 15 residues. The germline V and J ends were trimmed by 1 base and 7 bases, with 11 bases remaining between them. This CDR3 reads CASSLGPSMNSPLHF. The CDR3 bases are TGTGCCAGCAGCTTAGGGCCCTCCATGAATTCACCCCTCCACTTT.

The chain carries TRBV5-1 and TRBJ2-1; possibly TRBD2 for D (5 bases). Trimming left V 0 bases short and J 4 bases short, with 8 bases between. The germline V gene has CDR1 SGHRS and CDR2 YFSETQ. The CDR3 length is 14 residues. The CDR3 DNA sequence: TGCGCCAGCAGCTTGGGAGCGGCGTACAATGAGCAGTTCTTC. Residues: CASSLGAAYNEQFF.

The chain has TRBV9 and TRBJ1-1; TRBD1 might be the D (5 bases). This CDR3 comprises 15 residues. CDR1 and CDR2 from the germline V gene are SGDLS and YYNGEE. V shed 4 bases and J shed 4 bases, with 17 bases lying between them. The CDR3 coding sequence is TGTGCCAGCAGCCCTTGGGGGGTGGGTGGCACTGAAGCTTTCTTT. Translation gives CASSPWGVGGTEAFF. Together with reference TRBV9 and TRBJ1-1, the CDR3 gives the full variable domain: DSGVTQTPKHLITATGQRVTLRCSPRSGDLSVYWYQQSLDQGLQFLIQYYNGEERAKGNILERFSAQQFPDLHSELNLSSLELGDSALYFCASSPWGVGGTEAFFGQGTRLTVV.

This chain links TRBV19 with TRBJ2-3, with TRBD2 identical over 11 bases. Trimming took 4 bases from V and 1 from J; bases not matched to a gene: 13. This CDR3 region has 19 residues. Germline V gene lookup returns CDR1 LNHDA and CDR2 SQIVND (reference sequence). CDR3 region: CASSTYSGRAPPGTDTQYF. DNA for the CDR3: TGTGCCAGTAGTACCTATAGCGGGAGGGCACCCCCTGGCACAGATACGCAGTATTTT.

The gene calls are TRBV28 and TRBJ2-7; unclear D gene. Germline lookup yields CDR1 MDHEN and CDR2 SYDVKM. This CDR3 spans 14 amino acids. V was pared by 4 bases and J by 7 bases, with 17 bases between. CDR3 sequence reads: CASSSRISYDEQYF. Written as DNA, the CDR3 is TGTGCCAGCAGTTCTCGAATAAGCTACGATGAGCAGTACTTC.

The J gene is TRBJ1-1, the V gene TRBV12-3 or TRBV12-4; D remains ambiguous. The V and J ends lost 3 bases and 3 bases respectively, with 8 bases between them. The CDR3 is made up of 13 amino acids. The CDR3 protein is CASSLSGYTEAFF. CDR3 nucleotides: TGTGCCAGCAGTTTGTCGGGATACACTGAAGCTTTCTTT.

J is TRBJ2-5 and V is TRBV19, with D unclear. CDR3 length: 12 residues. Germline V gives CDR1 LNHDA, CDR2 SQIVND (reference sequence). The V and J ends lost 5 bases and 4 bases respectively, with 8 bases between them. The CDR3 bases are TGTGCCAGTAGTCCTGGCGGAGAGACCCAGTACTTC. Translation: CASSPGGETQYF. Together with reference TRBV19 and TRBJ2-5, the CDR3 gives the full variable domain: DGGITQSPKYLFRKEGQNVTLSCEQNLNHDAMYWYRQDPGQGLRLIYYSQIVNDFQKGDIAEGYSVSREKKESFPLTVTSAQKNPTAFYLCASSPGGETQYFGPGTRLLVL.